This T cell receptor beta chain was obtained from a study of cytomegalovirus exposure and HLA in healthy donors. Findings and caveats of the study: TCR association rates varied by HLA locus in a later analysis, with DRB1 highest and HLA-C lowest.

The PCR had 60 Vbeta and 13 Jbeta primers. The protocol was immunoSEQ multiplex PCR, while the TCRdb copy is restricted to in-frame clones and leaves out a portion. Found here are under 250,000 clones, 65% to 80% of them singletons; the top ten hold approximately 4.4%. Trimming removed 1 base from V and 4 bases from J, with 14 bases in between. The CDR3 runs 16 residues. Germline CDR1 is MGHRA and CDR2 is YSYEKL. As to this clone: Its cognate antigen is unknown.

Material for sequencing was PBMCs. V gene TRBV4-1 combines with J gene TRBJ2-1; D unresolved. This TCR was sampled from a woman in her twenties or thirties in good health and CMV-seropositive. CDR3 nucleotides: TGCGCCAGCAGCCAAGGCTTCTTCGCTAATTACAATGAGCAGTTCTTC. It translates to CASSQGFFANYNEQFF.